This entry describes one TCR beta chain. Its antigen is not known. The use of a sample-barcoded 5' primer and a J-beta primer mix characterized a second PCR of about 7 to 12 cycles. TCRdb reanalysed the 5' RACE reads using MiXCR and keeps one entry per CDR3 protein. The data contain about 680,000 distinct CDR3 sequences, 49% of them singletons. The entry originates in a study of blood T cells in healthy people across ages. Overall study results and limits: Researchers report that TCR beta diversity correlated strongly with naive T cell percentage.

V lost 5 bases, J lost 0 bases, and 7 bases lay in between. Germline V gene sequence: CDR1 DFQATT, CDR2 SNEGSKA (reference sequence). The CDR3 is made up of 12 amino acids. Peripheral blood samples of roughly 9.9 milliliters were drawn from each donor. Input material: blood. This chain links TRBV20-1 with TRBJ1-2; D gene uncertain. This TCR came from a woman in her fifties or sixties in good health. The DNA for the CDR3 is TGCAGTGCTGAGGGAGCTAACTATGGCTACACCTTC. This gives the protein CSAEGANYGYTF.